Listed below are T cell receptor beta chains from one sample, sequenced in a study. TCRdb itself ran the RT-PCR reads through MiXCR, one entry per CDR3 protein. The sample carries about 700,000 distinct CDR3 sequences, 14% recorded once. Sequences were obtained from memory CD4+ T cells from blood. The receptors originated from a female donor in good health, serving as a healthy control. Both conserved end residues are part of each CDR3. The D gene is left open where the match is weak. Clone size is stated in some rows and not others, as once, few, many or a class when expanded.

TRBJ2-7 TRBV21-1 few - TGCCTCAGGGGTTCCGAGCAGTACTTC CLRGSEQYF
TRBJ1-2 TRBV12-3/TRBV12-4 few - TGTGCCAGCAGTTTAGAATGGGCTAACTATGGCTACACCTTC CASSLEWANYGYTF
TRBJ2-2 TRBV7-3 - TRBD2 TGTGCCAGCAGCCTACAATATCCTCGGGGGGGTAACACCGGGGAGCTGTTTTTT CASSLQYPRGGNTGELFF
TRBJ2-2 TRBV5-1 - TRBD2 TGCGCCAGCAGCTCCGGACTAGCGGGGCCGGCGAACACCGGGGAGCTGTTTTTT CASSSGLAGPANTGELFF
TRBJ1-5 TRBV16 - TRBD1 TGTGCCAGCACCGGACAGGGGGCTAGTCAGCCCCAGCATTTT CASTGQGASQPQHF
TRBJ1-1 TRBV18 - - TGTGCCAGCTCACCGAAGTTACAGGGAGATAACACTGAAGCTTTCTTT CASSPKLQGDNTEAFF
TRBJ2-1 TRBV5-1 - TRBD1 TGCGCCAGCAGCCCGACCGGGACAGGGTACGATGAGCAGTTCTTC CASSPTGTGYDEQFF
TRBJ1-3 TRBV4-3 many - TGCGCCAGCAGCCCTCTCGGACACCGCTCTGGAAACACCATATATTTT CASSPLGHRSGNTIYF
TRBJ2-1 TRBV18 few - TGTGCCAGCTCACCGTTACCCGTGGGATACAATGAGCAGTTCTTC CASSPLPVGYNEQFF
TRBJ2-5 TRBV6-1 - - TGTGCCAGCAGTACCCTGGGGGGGGCCCAAGAGACCCAGTACTTC CASSTLGGAQETQYF
TRBJ2-5 TRBV12-3/TRBV12-4 many - TGTGCCAGCACCCAGTGGGGCGGGGAGACCCAGTACTTC CASTQWGGETQYF
TRBJ1-1 TRBV7-9 - TRBD1 TGTGCCAGCAGCCTAGAGACAGGGGCCAACACTGAAGCTTTCTTT CASSLETGANTEAFF
TRBJ2-3 TRBV20-1 many TRBD2 TGCAGTGCTAGTACTAGCGGGGGGGCCAGAGATACGCAGTATTTT CSASTSGGARDTQYF
TRBJ2-7 TRBV29-1 - - TGCAGCGTTGGGTATTTTGCGGGTGGTGGTGAGCAGTACTTC CSVGYFAGGGEQYF
TRBJ1-2 TRBV11-2 - TRBD1 TGTGCCAGCAGCCTGACAGACAGGGCTGACTATGGCTACACCTTC CASSLTDRADYGYTF
TRBJ2-1 TRBV29-1 many - TGCAGCGCAGTCCCAACCTGGGACAATGAGCAGTTCTTC CSAVPTWDNEQFF
TRBJ1-1 TRBV24-1 many TRBD1 TGTGCCACCAGTGGCCACAGGGGGTCGGACACTGAAGCTTTCTTT CATSGHRGSDTEAFF
TRBJ2-1 TRBV12-3/TRBV12-4 few TRBD2 TGTGCCAGCAGTTCAGCGGGAGCGAGCTTCAATGAGCAGTTCTTC CASSSAGASFNEQFF
TRBJ1-1 TRBV7-3 few - TGTGCCAGCAGCTTTGGACCGGACCAGGGAAGGGCTTTCTTT CASSFGPDQGRAFF
TRBJ1-4 TRBV18 - - TGTGCCAGCTCCCTACAGGATTCGGAAAAACTGTTTTTT CASSLQDSEKLFF
TRBJ2-7 TRBV5-1 many TRBD1 TGCGCCAGCAGCAACACAGGGGCCCTCTCCTACGAGCAGTACTTC CASSNTGALSYEQYF
TRBJ1-3 TRBV7-2 many - TGTGCCAGCAGCCAGGACCCCGGCGGAGGAAACACCATATATTTT CASSQDPGGGNTIYF
TRBJ1-5 TRBV20-1 - - TGCAGTGCTAGAACTCACGACAGGTATAGCAATCAGCCCCAGCATTTT CSARTHDRYSNQPQHF
TRBJ2-7 TRBV10-3 many TRBD2 TGTGCCATCAGTGGGTTGCTAGCGGGAGACGAGCAGTACTTC CAISGLLAGDEQYF
TRBJ2-1 TRBV30 few TRBD2 TGTGCCTGGAGTGTGACTAGCGGGCAGCAGTTCTTC CAWSVTSGQQFF
TRBJ2-1 TRBV7-2 many - TGTGCCAGCAGCTTAAGAGGCGGGACCAACTACAATGAGCAGTTCTTC CASSLRGGTNYNEQFF
TRBJ1-4 TRBV5-1 many - TGCGCCAGCAGCTTAGGTGGGGTCGATGAAAAACTGTTTTTT CASSLGGVDEKLFF
TRBJ2-3 TRBV6-5 few TRBD2 TGTGCCAGCAGATCTAGCGGGAGGCGAATCGGAGATACGCAGTATTTT CASRSSGRRIGDTQYF
TRBJ2-3 TRBV6-5 - TRBD1 TGTGCCAGCAGTTACGCCCGCCTAACCGGGACAGGGCGCACAGATACGCAGTATTTT CASSYARLTGTGRTDTQYF
TRBJ1-1 TRBV12-3/TRBV12-4 many TRBD1 TGTGCCAGCAGTTCGACAGGGAAAGGGGGAAGAACTGAAGCTTTCTTT CASSSTGKGGRTEAFF
TRBJ1-1 TRBV18 few - TGTGCCAGCTCACCCTTCCAGGGGAGGGCCACTGAAGCTTTCTTT CASSPFQGRATEAFF
TRBJ2-5 TRBV13 - TRBD2 TGTGCCAGCAGCTTAGGGGCAGCGGGATCGTACCAAGAGACCCAGTACTTC CASSLGAAGSYQETQYF
TRBJ1-4 TRBV4-2 once - TGTGCCAGCAGCCAAGGCAAGGGTAGAGGGGATGAAAAACTGTTTTTT CASSQGKGRGDEKLFF
TRBJ1-1 TRBV4-3 - - TGCGCCAGCAGCCGAGACACCTGGGACACTGAAGCTTTCTTT CASSRDTWDTEAFF
TRBJ1-3 TRBV21-1 - - TGTGCCAGCAGCAGGGGACAGTTCTCTGGAAACACCATATATTTT CASSRGQFSGNTIYF
TRBJ2-1 TRBV5-1 - - TGCGCCAGCAGCCAAGGGGCAAATGAGCAGTTCTTC CASSQGANEQFF
TRBJ2-1 TRBV5-1 few - TGCGCCAGCAGCTTGAGGGGAAGGATACCCTTCTACAATGAGCAGTTCTTC CASSLRGRIPFYNEQFF
TRBJ2-3 TRBV12-3/TRBV12-4 many - TGTGCCAGCAGTTTTGGGGCTGAAGATACGCAGTATTTT CASSFGAEDTQYF
TRBJ1-6 TRBV18 once - TGTGCCAGCTCACGTAGTGGGGGGTTTGATTCACCCCTCCACTTT CASSRSGGFDSPLHF
TRBJ2-1 TRBV7-2 - - TGTGCCAGCAGCTTAGCGCCCGTCACCCCTACGTTTTACAATGAGCAGTTCTTC CASSLAPVTPTFYNEQFF
TRBJ2-5 TRBV7-2 - TRBD1 TGTGCCAGCAGCCTACAAGGGGGACAGCAAGAGACCCAGTACTTC CASSLQGGQQETQYF
TRBJ1-1 TRBV9 few - TGTGCCAGCAGCGTCCACAGTAGTTCCGGAGAAGCTTTCTTT CASSVHSSSGEAFF
TRBJ1-2 TRBV18 few - TGTGCCAGCTCACCCGGCACGGCAGGGAAAGCTAACTATGGCTACACCTTC CASSPGTAGKANYGYTF
TRBJ1-5 TRBV20-1 - TRBD1 TGCAGTGCTACCCGGGACAGGGGACCCCAGCCCCAGCATTTT CSATRDRGPQPQHF
TRBJ2-3 TRBV5-1 few - TGCGCCAGCAGCCCGGACAGAACTGGGCGCACAGATACGCAGTATTTT CASSPDRTGRTDTQYF
TRBJ2-3 TRBV18 many - TGTGCCAGCTCACCGCCGACTCTGGGTACGCAGTATTTT CASSPPTLGTQYF
TRBJ1-1 TRBV28 once - TGTGCCAGCAGTTTATTCGTACAGCGAAACACTGAAGCTTTCTTT CASSLFVQRNTEAFF
TRBJ2-3 TRBV5-1 - TRBD1 TGCGCCAGCAGCTCAGGACAGGGGTTTACAGATACGCAGTATTTT CASSSGQGFTDTQYF
TRBJ1-5 TRBV7-2 many - TGTGCCAGCAGTTCCGGGACTAGGAACCCTAGCAATCAGCCCCAGCATTTT CASSSGTRNPSNQPQHF
TRBJ1-1 TRBV6-5 - TRBD1 TGTGCCAGCAGTAACAGACAGGGGGTCACTGAAGCTTTCTTT CASSNRQGVTEAFF
TRBJ2-3 TRBV10-3 few - TGTGCCATCAACAAACAGGGCACAGATACGCAGTATTTT CAINKQGTDTQYF
TRBJ2-5 TRBV25-1 few - TGTGCCAGCTTCTCGACGGGGCGAGAGACCCAGTACTTC CASFSTGRETQYF
TRBJ2-7 TRBV2 - - TGTGCCAGCAGTGGCCAGGACGAGCAGTACTTC CASSGQDEQYF
TRBJ2-3 TRBV29-1 many - TGCAGCGTTTACAGTCCAGATACGCAGTATTTT CSVYSPDTQYF
TRBJ2-2 TRBV20-1 - - TGCAGTGCAGTCCTGTCCGAGACGAACACCGGGGAGCTGTTTTTT CSAVLSETNTGELFF
TRBJ2-4 TRBV7-9 - TRBD2 TGTGCCAGCAGCCGGAGCGGGGAAAACATTCAGTACTTC CASSRSGENIQYF
TRBJ2-1 TRBV12-3/TRBV12-4 many - TGTGCCAGCAGTCACGTATTAACGGGGGGCATCAATGAGCAGTTCTTC CASSHVLTGGINEQFF